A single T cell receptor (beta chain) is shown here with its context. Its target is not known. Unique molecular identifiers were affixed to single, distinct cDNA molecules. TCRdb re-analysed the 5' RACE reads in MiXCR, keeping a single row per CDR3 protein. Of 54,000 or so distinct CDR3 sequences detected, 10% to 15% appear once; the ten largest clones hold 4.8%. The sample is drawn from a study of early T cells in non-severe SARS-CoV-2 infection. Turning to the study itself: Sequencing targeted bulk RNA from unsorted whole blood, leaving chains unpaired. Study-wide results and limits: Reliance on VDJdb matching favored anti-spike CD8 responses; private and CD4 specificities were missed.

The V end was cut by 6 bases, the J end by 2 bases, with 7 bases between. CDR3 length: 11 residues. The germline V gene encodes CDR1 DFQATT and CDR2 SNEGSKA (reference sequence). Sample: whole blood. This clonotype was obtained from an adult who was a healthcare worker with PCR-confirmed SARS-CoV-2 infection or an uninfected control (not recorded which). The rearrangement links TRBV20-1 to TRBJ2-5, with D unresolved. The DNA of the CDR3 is TGCAGTGCCCTCAAACAAGAGACCCAGTACTTC. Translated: CSALKQETQYF.